The 22 T cell receptor beta chains below all came from one sample that was sequenced in a study of vaccination effects on CD4 cells after COVID-19. These receptors have no identified antigens. Some clones are missing from TCRdb's copy, which holds only in-frame ones; the method was immunoSEQ multiplex PCR. The sample has roughly 34,000 clones, 82% seen once; the top ten hold about 1.4%. Under the ViraFEST assay, PBMC were stimulated with viral peptide pools so that antigen-specific CD4+ T cells expanded. Sequencing was performed afterwards. With roughly nine days of culture completed, CD4+ T cells were isolated. The cohort was immunized with two doses of either the BNT162b2 or mRNA-1273 vaccine. The sample consisted of CD4+ T cells from PBMCs cultured with HCoV-NL63 spike peptides, taken after COVID-19 vaccination. The receptors derive from a human donor who received a COVID-19 vaccine. Some clones in this sample may be carry-over from other donors' samples.

The rearrangement joins TRBV18 to TRBJ1-5, with TRBD1 identical over 7 bases. V was clipped by 3 bases and J by 4 bases; unmatched bases: 3. The CDR3 runs 14 residues. Germline CDR1 KGHSH, CDR2 LQKENI. Written as DNA, the CDR3 is TGTGCCAGCTCACCCGGGACAGCTAATCAGCCCCAGCATTTT. Protein product: CASSPGTANQPQHF.

The chain joins TRBV24-1 to TRBJ2-3; 10 bases align to TRBD2. This CDR3 contains 16 residues. Germline CDR1 KGHDR, CDR2 SFDVKD. V was pared by 3 bases and J by 0 bases, with 2 bases of the junction left unmatched. CDR3 in amino acids: CATSDASGGSTDTQYF. CDR3 DNA sequence: TGTGCCACCAGTGATGCTAGCGGGGGCAGCACAGATACGCAGTATTTT.

The chain employs TRBV18 and TRBJ2-7, with 7 nucleotides matching TRBD2. This CDR3 has 14 amino acids. Per the germline V gene, CDR1 is KGHSH and CDR2 is LQKENI. V shed 6 bases and J 7 bases; nucleotides not matched to a gene: 12. This CDR3 reads CASSYRDYSGEQYV. The CDR3 nucleotides read TGTGCCAGCTCGTACCGGGACTACTCGGGGGAGCAGTACGTC.

This rearrangement joins TRBV5-1 to TRBJ2-7; no clear D gene. Per the germline V gene, CDR1 is SGHRS and CDR2 is YFSETQ. The CDR3 totals 14 residues. Trimming took off 0 bases at V and 1 base at J, with 8 bases between the two ends. CDR3 coding DNA: TGCGCCAGCAGCTTGGAAGCAGGATCCTACGAGCAGTACGTC. Amino acids: CASSLEAGSYEQYV.

J is TRBJ2-4 and V is TRBV2, with D tentatively TRBD1 or TRBD2 (5 bases each). Trimming stripped 1 base from V and 7 bases from J, with 17 bases between. There are 16 residues in the CDR3. Germline V gives CDR1 SNHLY, CDR2 FYNNEI. The CDR3 protein is CASSEVRDLFDNIQYF. For the CDR3, the DNA is TGTGCCAGCAGTGAAGTCCGGGACCTATTTGATAACATTCAGTACTTC.

This rearrangement joins TRBV2 to TRBJ1-5; no reliable D call. The CDR3 totals 13 residues. V lost 3 bases and J 7 bases, leaving 10 bases between the germline ends. Germline values: CDR1 SNHLY, CDR2 FYNNEI. The CDR3 here is CASSDEGRQPQHF. CDR3 nucleotides: TGTGCCAGCAGTGATGAGGGTAGGCAGCCCCAGCATTTT.

The chain links TRBV5-1 to TRBJ1-4; D remains unclear. V was clipped by 0 bases and J by 6 bases, with 15 bases between them. The CDR3 totals 16 residues. In germline, CDR1 is SGHRS, CDR2 YFSETQ. The CDR3 nucleotides read TGCGCCAGCAGCTTGGGTACATACCAAGGTCATGAAAAACTGTTTTTT. Residues: CASSLGTYQGHEKLFF. The whole variable domain, remainder taken from reference TRBV5-1 and TRBJ1-4, is KAGVTQTPRYLIKTRGQQVTLSCSPISGHRSVSWYQQTPGQGLQFLFEYFSETQRNKGNFPGRFSGRQFSNSRSEMNVSTLELGDSALYLCASSLGTYQGHEKLFFGSGTQLSVL.

This clone was seen more than once but under ten times. The genes are TRBV9 and TRBJ2-1, with 7 bases lining up with TRBD1. This CDR3 region has 16 residues. V was pared by 0 bases and J by 3 bases, with 6 bases of the junction left unmatched. From germline, CDR1 is SGDLS and CDR2 YYNGEE. DNA of the CDR3: TGTGCCAGCAGCGTAGGAAGGGGGCCCCGCTACAATGAGCAGTTCTTC. Translated, it gives CASSVGRGPRYNEQFF.

This clone was seen only a few times. The V and J genes are TRBV4-1 and TRBJ1-6; D unclear. The CDR3 length is 15 residues. V was trimmed by 1 base and J by 6 bases, leaving 10 bases between them. Germline V lookup: CDR1 MGHRA, CDR2 YSYEKL. The CDR3 sequence is CASSQVAGLNSPLHF. The CDR3 DNA sequence: TGCGCCAGCAGCCAAGTTGCAGGCCTTAATTCACCCCTCCACTTT.

This clone came up a few times. The chain is built from TRBV3-1 (or the pseudogene TRBV3-2) and TRBJ2-2; 13 bases match TRBD2. V was pared by 5 bases and J by 0 bases, with 3 bases of the junction left unmatched. This CDR3 is built from 17 residues. From germline, CDR1 is LGHDT and CDR2 YNNKEL (reference sequence). The chain's CDR3 is CASSRTSGGTNTGELFF. In DNA form, the CDR3 reads TGTGCCAGCAGCAGGACTAGCGGGGGCACGAACACCGGGGAGCTGTTTTTT.

This clone has only one observation. The chain has TRBV28 and TRBJ1-5; 11 nucleotides line up with TRBD1. The CDR3 sequence is 19 residues long. The germline V gene has CDR1 MDHEN and CDR2 SYDVKM. V was clipped by 4 bases and J by 2 bases; unmatched bases: 13. CDR3 protein: CASSSTGTGGYRGNQPQHF. The DNA for the CDR3 is TGTGCCAGCAGTTCAACCGGGACAGGGGGATATAGGGGCAATCAGCCCCAGCATTTT.

The rearrangement links TRBV7-2 to TRBJ2-5, with 7 bases lining up with TRBD1. There are 14 residues in the CDR3. Trimming at V came to 5 bases and at J to 4 bases, leaving 7 bases not matched to a gene. Germline V CDR1 and CDR2: SGHTA, FQGNSA. CDR3: CASSRDRVGETQYF. DNA of the CDR3: TGTGCCAGCAGCCGCGACAGGGTTGGAGAGACCCAGTACTTC.

This clone has just a few counts. The J gene is TRBJ2-7, the V gene TRBV18, with 9 bases aligning to TRBD1. CDR1 and CDR2 (germline): KGHSH, LQKENI. The CDR3 runs 16 residues. With V trimmed by 3 bases and J by 5 bases, 11 bases remained unmatched. Here the CDR3 DNA reads TGTGCCAGCTCACCCCAGGGACAGGGAATGATCGACGAGCAGTACGTC. It specifies CASSPQGQGMIDEQYV.

The rearrangement links TRBV3-1 (or the pseudogene TRBV3-2) to TRBJ2-5; D possibly matches TRBD1 or TRBD2 (5 bases each). Germline V gives CDR1 LGHDT, CDR2 YNNKEL (reference sequence). The CDR3 sequence is 15 residues long. Trimming shortened V by 6 bases and J by 7 bases, and 21 bases separated the two germline ends. The CDR3 region is CASRSIRGGGGTQYF. CDR3 bases: TGTGCCAGCAGGTCTATTCGGGGCGGCGGCGGGACCCAGTACTTC.

V gene TRBV19 combines with J gene TRBJ2-3; D gene unclear. Deletions cut 4 bases from V and 6 bases from J, with 11 bases between. The CDR3 length is 13 residues. Looked up from germline, CDR1 is LNHDA and CDR2 is SQIVND (reference sequence). CDR3 DNA sequence: TGTGCCAGTAGTAATCGGCTCTCGGATACGCAGTATTTT. This sequence encodes CASSNRLSDTQYF.

This sequence joins TRBV19 and TRBJ1-5, with D hard to call. Germline CDR1 reads LNHDA; CDR2 reads SQIVND (reference sequence). The CDR3 spans 14 residues. V lost 8 bases and J 0 bases, leaving 11 bases between the germline ends. Written as DNA, the CDR3 is TGTGCCAGTCGATCTGCCAATAGCAATCAGCCCCAGCATTTT. Translated: CASRSANSNQPQHF.

A few counts support this clone. The chain couples TRBV30 to TRBJ1-6; 8 positions match TRBD1. J was trimmed by 7 bases and V by 3 bases; bases with no gene match: 11. This CDR3 comprises 16 residues. Germline V gives CDR1 GTSNPN, CDR2 SVGIG (reference sequence). The CDR3 DNA follows: TGTGCCTGGAGGGGCCTCCAGGGGGCTGGGAATTCACCCCTCCACTTT. Translation: CAWRGLQGAGNSPLHF.

This clone was detected once. V is TRBV5-8 and J is TRBJ2-5; no reliable D call. Trimming removed 0 bases at V and 7 bases at J, with 7 bases between. This CDR3 is built from 12 residues. The germline CDR1 and CDR2 sequences are SGHTS and YDEGEE. In nucleotides, the CDR3 is TGTGCCAGCAGCTTGGTTGAAGTGACCCAGTACTTC. This gives the protein CASSLVEVTQYF. Variable domain in full (rest from reference TRBV5-8 and TRBJ2-5): EAGVTQSPTHLIKTRGQQATLRCSPISGHTSVYWYQQALGLGLQFLLWYDEGEERNRGNFPPRFSGRQFPNYSSELNVNALELEDSALYLCASSLVEVTQYFGPGTRLLVL.

The chain combines TRBV6-4 with TRBJ1-1, with a tentative D call TRBD1 (5 bases). Trimming removed 5 bases from V and 4 bases from J, with 11 bases in between. Germline values: CDR1 MRHNA, CDR2 SNTAGT. CDR3 length equals 13 residues. The CDR3 loop is CASSFLRGTEAFF. The CDR3 nucleotides are TGTGCCAGCAGTTTTCTTAGGGGCACTGAAGCTTTCTTT.

The V call is TRBV30, the J call TRBJ1-1, with 8 bases lining up with TRBD1. This CDR3 spans 14 amino acids. Germline V CDR1 and CDR2: GTSNPN, SVGIG (reference sequence). The trim removed 0 bases at V and 1 base at J, leaving 1 base unmatched. Here the CDR3 reads CAWSVGTGNTEAFF. CDR3 bases: TGTGCCTGGAGTGTAGGGACAGGGAACACTGAAGCTTTCTTT.

V is TRBV19 and J is TRBJ1-5; D possibly corresponds to TRBD1 (6 bases). CDR3 length equals 17 residues. V shed 4 bases and J shed 1 base, with 17 bases lying between them. In germline, CDR1 is LNHDA, CDR2 SQIVND (reference sequence). CDR3 residues: CASSTPRQGTSNQPQHF. The CDR3 nucleotides are TGTGCCAGTAGTACCCCCCGCCAGGGGACGAGCAATCAGCCCCAGCATTTT.

The chain uses TRBV15 and TRBJ2-7, with a weak D call TRBD2 (5 bases). The CDR3 consists of 13 residues. The V gene's germline CDR1 is LNHNV and CDR2 YYDKDF (reference sequence). Between the trimmed V and J ends, which lost 1 base and 7 bases, there was a span of 11 bases. This CDR3 is CATSRVRESEQYV. The CDR3 DNA is TGTGCCACCAGCAGAGTCCGGGAAAGTGAGCAGTACGTC.